This T cell receptor (beta chain) was captured in a study of CD8 T cells in Susac syndrome. Random hexamers were used to reverse transcribe an amount of roughly 0.45 to 1 ug RNA. TCRdb passed the immunoSEQ multiplex PCR reads through MiXCR, listing each CDR3 protein once. Here the sample spans some 150,000 distinct CDR3 sequences, approximately 94% being singletons. This clonotype occurred a few times. The CDR3 contains 12 residues. Trimming left V 3 bases short and J 4 bases short, with 6 bases between. The receptor was isolated from a human donor in good health. V gene TRBV12-3 or TRBV12-4 combines with J gene TRBJ2-5; unclear D gene. The sample consisted of CD4+ T cells from PBMCs. The CDR3 loop is CASSFVRETQYF. The DNA of the CDR3 is TGTGCCAGCAGTTTTGTTCGAGAGACCCAGTACTTC.